The 11 T cell receptor beta chains listed next were all sequenced from one sample in a study of blood T cells in healthy people across ages. A second PCR of 7 to 11 cycles used a sample-barcoded 5' primer and a J-beta primer mix. TCRdb re-called the 5' RACE reads through MiXCR, storing one row per CDR3 protein. The sample consists of fewer than 900,000 distinct CDR3 sequences, around half of them appearing once. The sequencing input was blood. The receptors originated from an older woman in good health.

The chain is built from TRBV7-9 and TRBJ2-2, with 9 bases matching TRBD2. The CDR3 sequence is 18 residues long. Germline V lookup: CDR1 SEHNR, CDR2 FQNEAQ (reference sequence). V was pared by 2 bases and J by 4 bases, with 11 bases of the junction left unmatched. The CDR3, as DNA: TGTGCCAGCAGCTTACGCACCGGGGGACTAGCCTCCACCGGGGAGCTGTTTTTT. Its protein product is CASSLRTGGLASTGELFF.

This clonotype was found a few times. The chain combines TRBV7-2 with TRBJ2-5; 8 nucleotides align to TRBD2. The tail of the sequence fits TRBJ2-7 better, so the J call may be wrong. Looked up from germline, CDR1 is SGHTA and CDR2 is FQGNSA. The CDR3 is 14 amino acids. The CDR3 nucleotides read TGTGCCAGCAGCTATGGCGGGAGGTTGGTCGAGCAGTACTTC. Protein product: CASSYGGRLVEQYF.

The J gene is TRBJ1-6, the V gene TRBV12-3 or TRBV12-4, with 8 bases identical to TRBD1. This CDR3 is built from 17 residues. Trimming removed 6 bases from V and 10 bases from J; junction bases left unmatched: 17. This CDR3 is CASRSSRRTGGWSPLHF. Written as DNA, the CDR3 is TGTGCCAGCAGATCCTCCCGGCGCACAGGGGGATGGTCACCCCTCCACTTT.

The chain is built from TRBV7-6 and TRBJ2-7, with D perhaps TRBD1 (5 bases). Germline values: CDR1 SGHVS, CDR2 FNYEAQ. The CDR3 covers 12 residues. V was cut by 4 bases and J by 9 bases, with 13 bases left in between. The CDR3 DNA follows: TGTGCCAGCAGCTCACCCCAGGGTGGGCAGTACTTC. Its protein product is CASSSPQGGQYF.

The genes are TRBV29-1 and TRBJ2-1; no firm D call. The CDR3 is 11 residues long. Trimming took off 7 bases at V and 3 bases at J, with 7 bases between the two ends. Germline-derived CDR1 and CDR2 are SQVTM and ANQGSEA. The CDR3: CSADNYNEQFF. Written as DNA, the CDR3 is TGCAGCGCCGACAACTACAATGAGCAGTTCTTC.

The CDR3 coding sequence is TGCGCCAGCAGCTTGGCCGGGACAGGGTCTGGAGAGACCCAGTACTTC. Translated, it gives CASSLAGTGSGETQYF. J is TRBJ2-5 and V is TRBV5-1; the match to TRBD1 covers 9 bases. The V and J ends lost 0 bases and 4 bases, in that order; junction bases with no gene match: 7. CDR1 is SGHRS, CDR2 YFSETQ, per germline. The CDR3 extends over 16 amino acids.

The rearrangement links TRBV10-3 to TRBJ2-7, with TRBD2 identical over 7 bases. Gene TRBJ2-5 matches the end of the DNA better, so the J call may be wrong. Germline V CDR1 and CDR2: ENHRY, SYGVKD. There are 14 residues in the CDR3. In DNA form, the CDR3 reads TGTGCCATCAGTGAGTCTACTAGCGAAGAGACCCAGTACTTC. The encoded protein is CAISESTSEETQYF.

This clonotype was found a few times. The chain employs TRBV28 and TRBJ2-7; maybe TRBD2 (6 bases). Germline-derived CDR1 and CDR2 are MDHEN and SYDVKM. The CDR3 totals 13 residues. V lost 7 bases to trimming and J lost 1 base, with 11 bases between them. As DNA, the CDR3 is TGTGCCAGCACTCTGCGGGGATCCTACGAGCAGTACTTC. Translated, it gives CASTLRGSYEQYF.

A few counts support this clonotype. This rearrangement joins TRBV2 to TRBJ2-1; perhaps TRBD2 as D (6 bases). CDR1 and CDR2 from the germline V gene are SNHLY and FYNNEI. The V end lost 6 bases, the J end lost 0 bases, and 12 bases lay between the germline ends. CDR3 length: 15 residues. The CDR3 protein is CASRDSGGSYNEQFF. As DNA, the CDR3 is TGTGCCAGCAGGGATAGCGGAGGCTCCTACAATGAGCAGTTCTTC.

The chain combines TRBV28 with TRBJ2-7, with D tentatively TRBD2 (6 bases). Trimming removed 2 bases at V and 6 bases at J, with 20 bases between. The CDR3 sequence is 16 residues long. The germline V gene has CDR1 MDHEN and CDR2 SYDVKM. The DNA for the CDR3 is TGTGCCAGCAGTTTACGGGGTAGCGGAGCGGCCCGCGAGCAGTACTTC. Protein: CASSLRGSGAAREQYF.

This clonotype was detected only a few times. This chain uses TRBV3-1 with TRBJ2-4; D is uncertain. The germline V gene has CDR1 LGHDT and CDR2 YNNKEL (reference sequence). The length of the CDR3 is 14 residues. V shed 2 bases and J shed 8 bases, with 13 bases lying between them. CDR3 sequence (DNA): TGTGCCAGCAGCCAACGGAGCAGTGAGGACATTCAGTACTTC. Its protein is CASSQRSSEDIQYF. The whole variable domain, filled in from reference TRBV3-1 and TRBJ2-4, reads DTAVSQTPKYLVTQMGNDKSIKCEQNLGHDTMYWYKQDSKKFLKIMFSYNNKELIINETVPNRFSPKSPDKAHLNLHINSLELGDSAVYFCASSQRSSEDIQYFGAGTRLSVL.